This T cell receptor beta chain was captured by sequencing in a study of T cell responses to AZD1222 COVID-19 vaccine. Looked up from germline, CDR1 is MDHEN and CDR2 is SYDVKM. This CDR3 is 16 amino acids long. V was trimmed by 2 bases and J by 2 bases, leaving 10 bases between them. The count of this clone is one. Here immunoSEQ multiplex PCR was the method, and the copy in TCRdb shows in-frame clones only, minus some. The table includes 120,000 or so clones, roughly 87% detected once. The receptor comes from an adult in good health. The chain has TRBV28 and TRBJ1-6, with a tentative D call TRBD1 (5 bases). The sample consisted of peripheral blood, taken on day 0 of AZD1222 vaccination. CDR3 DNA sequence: TGTGCCAGCAGTTTACTGGGGGGAACCTATAATTCACCCCTCCACTTT. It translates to CASSLLGGTYNSPLHF. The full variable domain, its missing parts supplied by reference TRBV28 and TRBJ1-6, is DVKVTQSSRYLVKRTGEKVFLECVQDMDHENMFWYRQDPGLGLRLIYFSYDVKMKEKGDIPEGYSVSREKKERFSLILESASTNQTSMYLCASSLLGGTYNSPLHFGNGTRLTVT.